In this sample, the clone carrying this T cell receptor beta chain turned up many times. This sample was included in a study of T cells in Graves' hyperthyroidism and ophthalmopathy. Across the whole study: The blood sample was taken at first diagnosis, before treatment began.

Stable Graves' hyperthyroidism denoted no ophthalmopathy progression over 18 months. Hyperthyroidism, newly diagnosed and lasting under 2 months, affected patients aged 18 to 65. RNA transcripts yielded amplified TCR beta CDR3 regions. First-round RT-PCR targeting the TCR CDR3 was performed with the HTBI primer set. TCRdb passed the multiplex PCR reads through MiXCR, listing each CDR3 protein once. The data contain hundreds of thousands of distinct CDR3 sequences, 15% to 20% of them singletons. This TCR was sampled from a woman in her 30s with Graves' hyperthyroidism. The specimen was blood.

CDR3 loop: CASSQEGGLAEKETQYF. The CDR3 DNA reads TGTGCCAGCAGCCAAGAAGGAGGACTAGCGGAAAAAGAGACCCAGTACTTC. This chain links TRBV3-1 with TRBJ2-5; TRBD2 matches at 10 bases. CDR1 is LGHDT and CDR2 is YNNKEL in the germline V gene (reference sequence). The trim removed 0 bases at V and 3 bases at J, leaving 7 bases unmatched. The CDR3 covers 17 residues.